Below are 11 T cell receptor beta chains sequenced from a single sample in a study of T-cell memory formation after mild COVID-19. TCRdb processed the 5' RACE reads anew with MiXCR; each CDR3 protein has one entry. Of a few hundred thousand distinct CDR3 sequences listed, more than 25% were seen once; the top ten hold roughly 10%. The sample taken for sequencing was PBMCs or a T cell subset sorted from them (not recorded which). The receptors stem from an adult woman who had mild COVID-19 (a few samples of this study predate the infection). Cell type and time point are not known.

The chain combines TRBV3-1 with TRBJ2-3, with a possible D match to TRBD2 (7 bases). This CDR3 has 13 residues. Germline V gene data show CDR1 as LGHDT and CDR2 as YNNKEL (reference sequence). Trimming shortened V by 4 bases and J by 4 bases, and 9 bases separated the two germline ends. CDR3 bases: TGTGCCAGCAGCCGAGGGGGGGCAGATACGCAGTATTTT. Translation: CASSRGGADTQYF.

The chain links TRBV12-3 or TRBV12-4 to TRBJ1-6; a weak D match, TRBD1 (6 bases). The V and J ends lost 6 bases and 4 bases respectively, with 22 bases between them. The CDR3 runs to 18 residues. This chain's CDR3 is CASRLKGTSQGYNSPLHF. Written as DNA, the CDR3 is TGTGCCAGCAGGCTGAAAGGGACATCCCAAGGGTATAATTCACCCCTCCACTTT.

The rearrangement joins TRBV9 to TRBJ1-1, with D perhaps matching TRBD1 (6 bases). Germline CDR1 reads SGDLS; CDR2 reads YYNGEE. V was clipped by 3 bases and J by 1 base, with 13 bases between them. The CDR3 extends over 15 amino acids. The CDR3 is CASSGAPGQNTEAFF. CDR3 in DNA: TGTGCCAGCAGCGGAGCCCCGGGACAGAACACTGAAGCTTTCTTT.

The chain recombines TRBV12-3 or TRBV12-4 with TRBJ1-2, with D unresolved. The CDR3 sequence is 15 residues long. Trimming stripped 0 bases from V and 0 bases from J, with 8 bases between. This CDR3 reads CASSLAGKTNYGYTF. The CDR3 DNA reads TGTGCCAGCAGTTTAGCAGGGAAGACTAACTATGGCTACACCTTC.

CDR3 sequence (DNA): TGTGCCAGCCAAGACGGGAGCCACGAGCAGTACTTC. Residues: CASQDGSHEQYF. The chain couples TRBV9 to TRBJ2-7, with a tentative D call TRBD2 (6 bases). The CDR3 runs 12 residues. Germline values: CDR1 SGDLS, CDR2 YYNGEE. V gave up 7 bases and J gave up 5 bases, with 13 bases separating them.

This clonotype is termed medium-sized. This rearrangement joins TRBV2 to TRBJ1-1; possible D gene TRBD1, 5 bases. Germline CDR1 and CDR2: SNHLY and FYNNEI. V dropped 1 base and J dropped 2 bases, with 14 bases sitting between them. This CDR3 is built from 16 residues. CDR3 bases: TGTGCCAGCAGTGAAGGGAACGCAGGGCCAAACACTGAAGCTTTCTTT. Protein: CASSEGNAGPNTEAFF.

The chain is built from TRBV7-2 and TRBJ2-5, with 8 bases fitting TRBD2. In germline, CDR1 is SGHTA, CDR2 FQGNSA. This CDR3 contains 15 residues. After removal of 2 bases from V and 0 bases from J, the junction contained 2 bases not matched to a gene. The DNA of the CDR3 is TGTGCCAGCAGCTTATCGGGGGGGTACCAAGAGACCCAGTACTTC. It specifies CASSLSGGYQETQYF.

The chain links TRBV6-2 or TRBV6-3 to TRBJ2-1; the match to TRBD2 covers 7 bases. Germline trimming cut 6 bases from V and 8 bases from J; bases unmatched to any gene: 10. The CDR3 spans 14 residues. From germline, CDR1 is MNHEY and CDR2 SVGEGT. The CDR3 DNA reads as TGTGCCAGCAGGGGGACTAACCAAGGGGATGAGCAGTTCTTC. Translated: CASRGTNQGDEQFF.

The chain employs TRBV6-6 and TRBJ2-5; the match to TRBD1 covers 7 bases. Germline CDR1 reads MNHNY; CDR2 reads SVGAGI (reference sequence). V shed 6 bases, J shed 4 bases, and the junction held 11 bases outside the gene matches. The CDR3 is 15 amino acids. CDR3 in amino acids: CASRFLDRVRETQYF. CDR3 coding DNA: TGTGCCAGCAGGTTCCTAGACAGGGTGAGAGAGACCCAGTACTTC.

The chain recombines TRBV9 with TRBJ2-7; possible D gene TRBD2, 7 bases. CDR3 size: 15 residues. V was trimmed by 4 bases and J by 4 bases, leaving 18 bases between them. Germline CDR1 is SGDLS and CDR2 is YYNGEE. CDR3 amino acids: CASSPGAGEPYEQYF. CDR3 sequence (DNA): TGTGCCAGCAGCCCGGGGGCGGGAGAGCCTTACGAGCAGTACTTC. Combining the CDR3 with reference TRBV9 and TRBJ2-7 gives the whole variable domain DSGVTQTPKHLITATGQRVTLRCSPRSGDLSVYWYQQSLDQGLQFLIQYYNGEERAKGNILERFSAQQFPDLHSELNLSSLELGDSALYFCASSPGAGEPYEQYFGPGTRLTVT.

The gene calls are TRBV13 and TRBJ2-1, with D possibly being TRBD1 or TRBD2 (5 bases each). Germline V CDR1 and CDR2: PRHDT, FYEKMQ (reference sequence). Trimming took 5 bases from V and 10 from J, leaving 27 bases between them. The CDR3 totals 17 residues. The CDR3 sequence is CASSAGRGPTLHQEQFF. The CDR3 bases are TGTGCCAGCAGCGCGGGCCGGGGCCCCACCTTACACCAGGAGCAGTTCTTC.